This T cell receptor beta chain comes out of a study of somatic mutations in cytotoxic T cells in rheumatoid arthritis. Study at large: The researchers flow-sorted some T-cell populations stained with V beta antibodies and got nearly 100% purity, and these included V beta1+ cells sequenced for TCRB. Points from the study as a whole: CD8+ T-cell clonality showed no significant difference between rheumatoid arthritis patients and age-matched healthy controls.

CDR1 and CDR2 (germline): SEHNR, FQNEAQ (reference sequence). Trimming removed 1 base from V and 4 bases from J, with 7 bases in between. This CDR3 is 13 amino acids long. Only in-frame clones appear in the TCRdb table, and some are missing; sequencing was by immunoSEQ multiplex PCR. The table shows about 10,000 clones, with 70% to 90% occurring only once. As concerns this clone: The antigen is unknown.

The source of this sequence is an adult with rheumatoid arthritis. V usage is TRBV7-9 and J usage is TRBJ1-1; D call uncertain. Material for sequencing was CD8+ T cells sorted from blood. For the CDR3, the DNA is TGTGCCAGCAGCTTAGGACTTGGCACTGAAGCTTTCTTT. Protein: CASSLGLGTEAFF.